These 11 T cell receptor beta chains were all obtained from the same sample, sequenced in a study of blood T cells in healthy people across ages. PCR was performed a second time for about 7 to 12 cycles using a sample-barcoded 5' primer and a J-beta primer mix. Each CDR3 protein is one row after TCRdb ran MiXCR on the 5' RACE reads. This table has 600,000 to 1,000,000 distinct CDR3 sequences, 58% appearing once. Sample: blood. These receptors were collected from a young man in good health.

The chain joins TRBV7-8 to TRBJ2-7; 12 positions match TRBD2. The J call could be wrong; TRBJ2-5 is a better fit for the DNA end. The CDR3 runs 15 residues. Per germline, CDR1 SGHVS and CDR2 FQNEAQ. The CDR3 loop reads CASSLATSGRETQYF. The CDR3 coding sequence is TGTGCCAGCAGCTTAGCAACTAGCGGGAGGGAGACCCAGTACTTC.

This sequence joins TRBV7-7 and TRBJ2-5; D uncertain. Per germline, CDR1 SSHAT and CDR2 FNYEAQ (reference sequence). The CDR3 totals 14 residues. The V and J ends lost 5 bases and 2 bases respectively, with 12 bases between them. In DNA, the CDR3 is TGTGCCAGCAGCCCGACTGGAGATCAAGAGACCCAGTACTTC. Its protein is CASSPTGDQETQYF.

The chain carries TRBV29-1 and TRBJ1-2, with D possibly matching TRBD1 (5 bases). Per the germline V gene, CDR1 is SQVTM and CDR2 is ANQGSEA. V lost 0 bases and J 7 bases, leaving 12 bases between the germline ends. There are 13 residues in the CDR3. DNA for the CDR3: TGCAGCGTTGAAGAGCAGGGAGGGACTGGCTACACCTTC. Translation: CSVEEQGGTGYTF.

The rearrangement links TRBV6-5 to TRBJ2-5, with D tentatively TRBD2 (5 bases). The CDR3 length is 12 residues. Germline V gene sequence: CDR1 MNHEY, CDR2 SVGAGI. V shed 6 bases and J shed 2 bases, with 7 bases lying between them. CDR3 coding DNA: TGTGCCAGCAGGGACTGGCAAGAGACCCAGTACTTC. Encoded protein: CASRDWQETQYF.

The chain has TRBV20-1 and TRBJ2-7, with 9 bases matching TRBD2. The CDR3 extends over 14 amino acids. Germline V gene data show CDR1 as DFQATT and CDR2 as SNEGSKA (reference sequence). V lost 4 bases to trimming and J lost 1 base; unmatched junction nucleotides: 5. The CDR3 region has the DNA TGCAGTGCTACCAGCGGGAGGAGATCCTACGAGCAGTACTTC. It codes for CSATSGRRSYEQYF.

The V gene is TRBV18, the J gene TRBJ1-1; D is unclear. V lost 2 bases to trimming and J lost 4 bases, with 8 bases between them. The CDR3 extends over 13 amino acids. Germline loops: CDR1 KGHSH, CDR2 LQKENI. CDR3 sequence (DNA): TGTGCCAGCTCACCAGGGGAAGGCACTGAAGCTTTCTTT. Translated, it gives CASSPGEGTEAFF. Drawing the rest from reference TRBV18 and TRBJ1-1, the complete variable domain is NAGVMQNPRHLVRRRGQEARLRCSPMKGHSHVYWYRQLPEEGLKFMVYLQKENIIDESGMPKERFSAEFPKEGPSILRIQQVVRGDSAAYFCASSPGEGTEAFFGQGTRLTVV.

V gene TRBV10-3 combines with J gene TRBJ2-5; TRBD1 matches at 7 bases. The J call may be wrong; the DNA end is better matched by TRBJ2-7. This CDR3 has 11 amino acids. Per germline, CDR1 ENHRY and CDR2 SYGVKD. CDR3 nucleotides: TGTGCCACAAGTACAGGGGACGAGCAGTACTTC. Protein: CATSTGDEQYF.

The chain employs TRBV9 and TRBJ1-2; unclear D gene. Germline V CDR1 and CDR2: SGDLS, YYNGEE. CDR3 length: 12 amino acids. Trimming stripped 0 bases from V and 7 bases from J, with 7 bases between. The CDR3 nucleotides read TGTGCCAGCAGCGTAGTCCCAGTTGGCTACACCTTC. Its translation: CASSVVPVGYTF.

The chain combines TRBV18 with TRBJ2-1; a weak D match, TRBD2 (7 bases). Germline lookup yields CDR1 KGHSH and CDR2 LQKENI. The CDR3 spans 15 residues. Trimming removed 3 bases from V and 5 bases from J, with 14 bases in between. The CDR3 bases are TGTGCCAGCTCACCCGAACGGGGGGCCAACAATGAGCAGTTCTTC. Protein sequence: CASSPERGANNEQFF.

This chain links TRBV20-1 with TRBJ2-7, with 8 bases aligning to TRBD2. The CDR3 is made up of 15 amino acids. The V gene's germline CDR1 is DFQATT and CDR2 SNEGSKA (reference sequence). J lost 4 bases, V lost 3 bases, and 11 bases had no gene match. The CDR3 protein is CSASRRAGALYEQYF. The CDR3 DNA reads TGCAGTGCTAGTCGTCGAGCGGGAGCATTATACGAGCAGTACTTC.

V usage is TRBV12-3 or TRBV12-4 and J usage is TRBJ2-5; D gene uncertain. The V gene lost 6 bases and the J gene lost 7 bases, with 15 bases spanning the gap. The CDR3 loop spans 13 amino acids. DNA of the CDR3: TGTGCCAGCAGCTCGGACCCCCGGTCGACCCAGTACTTC. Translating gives CASSSDPRSTQYF.